This TCR beta chain was captured in a study of cytomegalovirus exposure and HLA in healthy donors. Whole-study results and caveats: It was likely that a cluster of highly shared sequence variants was a sequencing artifact. At a 0.05 false discovery rate, a later analysis found roughly 17,000 TCR beta sequences to be associated with HLA alleles.

PCR amplification relied on 60 Vbeta primers (plus 13 Jbeta primers). Libraries were prepared by immunoSEQ multiplex PCR; TCRdb keeps only in-frame clonotypes and omits some of them. The sample lists some 190,000 clones, 70% to 80% occurring once. As to this clone: As yet, its antigen is unknown.

V was clipped by 6 bases and J by 0 bases, with 11 bases between them. There are 14 residues in the CDR3. Germline V gene data show CDR1 as SEHNR and CDR2 as FQNEAQ (reference sequence). Regarding donors, all were healthy bone marrow donors. Donors were nominally healthy when sampled, though unrecorded immune exposures were likely. The sequence derives from a woman in her fifties or sixties in good health and CMV-seronegative. The chain uses TRBV7-9 and TRBJ2-5; D may be TRBD1 (5 bases). The material sequenced was PBMCs. In DNA form, the CDR3 reads TGTGCCAGCAGTGAACAGGTGTACCAAGAGACCCAGTACTTC. It is translated as CASSEQVYQETQYF.